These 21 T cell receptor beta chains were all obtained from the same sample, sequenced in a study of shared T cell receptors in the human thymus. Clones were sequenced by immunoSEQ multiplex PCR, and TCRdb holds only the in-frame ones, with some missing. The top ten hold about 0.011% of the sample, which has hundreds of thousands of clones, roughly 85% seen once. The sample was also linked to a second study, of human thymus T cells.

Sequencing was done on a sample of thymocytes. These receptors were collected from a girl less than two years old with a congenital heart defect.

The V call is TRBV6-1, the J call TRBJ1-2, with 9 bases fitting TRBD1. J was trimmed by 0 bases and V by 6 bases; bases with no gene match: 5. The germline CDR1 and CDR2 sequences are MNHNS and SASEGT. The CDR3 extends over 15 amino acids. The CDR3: CASSPGTGTNYGYTF. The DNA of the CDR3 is TGTGCCAGCAGCCCCGGGACAGGGACTAACTATGGCTACACCTTC.

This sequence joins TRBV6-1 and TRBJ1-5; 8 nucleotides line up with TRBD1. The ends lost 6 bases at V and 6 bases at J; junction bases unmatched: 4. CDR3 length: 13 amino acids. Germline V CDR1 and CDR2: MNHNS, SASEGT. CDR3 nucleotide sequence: TGTGCCAGCAGACCGGACAGGGCTCAGCCCCAGCATTTT. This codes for CASRPDRAQPQHF.

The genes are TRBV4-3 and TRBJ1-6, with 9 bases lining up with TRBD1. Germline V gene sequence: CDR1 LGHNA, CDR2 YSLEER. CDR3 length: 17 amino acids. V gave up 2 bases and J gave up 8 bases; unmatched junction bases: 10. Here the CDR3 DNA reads TGCGCCAGCAGCCAACCGGGACAGGGAAAGACCTATTCACCCCTCCACTTT. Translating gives CASSQPGQGKTYSPLHF.

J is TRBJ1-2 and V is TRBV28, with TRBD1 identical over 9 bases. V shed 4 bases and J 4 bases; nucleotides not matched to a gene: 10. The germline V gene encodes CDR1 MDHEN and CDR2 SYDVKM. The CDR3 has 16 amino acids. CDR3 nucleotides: TGTGCCAGCAGTTCGCGTCCCGGGACAGGGTGCTATGGCTACACCTTC. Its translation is CASSSRPGTGCYGYTF.

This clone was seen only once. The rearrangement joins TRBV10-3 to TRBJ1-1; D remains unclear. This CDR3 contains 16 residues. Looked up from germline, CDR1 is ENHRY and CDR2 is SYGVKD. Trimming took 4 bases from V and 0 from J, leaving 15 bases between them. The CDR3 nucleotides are TGTGCCATCAGTGCCTTGGGCAGCTTCATGAACACTGAAGCTTTCTTT. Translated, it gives CAISALGSFMNTEAFF.

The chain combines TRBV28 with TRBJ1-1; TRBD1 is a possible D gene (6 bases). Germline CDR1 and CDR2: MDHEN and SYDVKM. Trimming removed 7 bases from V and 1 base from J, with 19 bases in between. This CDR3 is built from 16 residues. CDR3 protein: CASTPPGGGPNTEAFF. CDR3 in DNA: TGTGCCAGCACCCCTCCCGGCGGGGGGCCGAACACTGAAGCTTTCTTT.

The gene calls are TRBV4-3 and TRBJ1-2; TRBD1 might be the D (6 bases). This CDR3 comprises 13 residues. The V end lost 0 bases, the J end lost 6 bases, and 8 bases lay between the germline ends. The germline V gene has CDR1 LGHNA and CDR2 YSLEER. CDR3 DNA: TGCGCCAGCAGCCAAGATGGGGGCCATGGCTACACCTTC. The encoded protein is CASSQDGGHGYTF.

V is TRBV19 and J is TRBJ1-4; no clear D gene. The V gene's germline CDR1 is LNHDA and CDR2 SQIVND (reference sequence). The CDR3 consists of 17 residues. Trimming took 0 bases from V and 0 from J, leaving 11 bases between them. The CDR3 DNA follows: TGTGCCAGTAGTATAGATCTACAGCCGACAACTAATGAAAAACTGTTTTTT. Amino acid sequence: CASSIDLQPTTNEKLFF.

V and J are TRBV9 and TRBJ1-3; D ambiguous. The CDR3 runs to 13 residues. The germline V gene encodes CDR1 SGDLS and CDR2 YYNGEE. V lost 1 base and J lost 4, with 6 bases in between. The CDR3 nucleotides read TGTGCCAGCAGCGTACGAGCCGGAAACACCATATATTTT. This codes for CASSVRAGNTIYF.

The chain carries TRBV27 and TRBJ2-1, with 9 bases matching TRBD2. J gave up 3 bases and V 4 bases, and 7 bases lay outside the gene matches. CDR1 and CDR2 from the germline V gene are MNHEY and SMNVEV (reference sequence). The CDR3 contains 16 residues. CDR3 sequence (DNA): TGTGCCAGCAGTTCAAAGCGGGGGGCCTTCTACAATGAGCAGTTCTTC. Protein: CASSSKRGAFYNEQFF.

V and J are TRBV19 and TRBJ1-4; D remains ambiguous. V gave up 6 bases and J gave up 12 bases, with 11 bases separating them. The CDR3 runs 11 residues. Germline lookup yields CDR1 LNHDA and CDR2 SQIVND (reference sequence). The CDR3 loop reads CASRSGRELFF. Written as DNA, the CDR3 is TGTGCCAGTAGGTCGGGAAGAGAACTGTTTTTT.

The CDR3 reads CASSLSGGTNEKLFF. The CDR3 nucleotides are TGTGCCAGCAGCTTATCTGGGGGGACTAATGAAAAACTGTTTTTT. The gene calls are TRBV7-7 and TRBJ1-4, with D tentatively TRBD1 (5 bases). This CDR3 comprises 15 residues. Trimming stripped 2 bases from V and 2 bases from J, with 9 bases between. CDR1 and CDR2 (germline): SSHAT, FNYEAQ (reference sequence).

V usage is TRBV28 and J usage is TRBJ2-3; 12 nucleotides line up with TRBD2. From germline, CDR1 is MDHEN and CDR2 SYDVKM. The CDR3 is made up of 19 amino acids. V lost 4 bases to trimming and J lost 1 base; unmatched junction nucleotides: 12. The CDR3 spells CASSSHPHLAGGCTDTQYF. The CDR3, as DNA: TGTGCCAGCAGTTCCCACCCGCACCTAGCGGGGGGGTGCACAGATACGCAGTATTTT.

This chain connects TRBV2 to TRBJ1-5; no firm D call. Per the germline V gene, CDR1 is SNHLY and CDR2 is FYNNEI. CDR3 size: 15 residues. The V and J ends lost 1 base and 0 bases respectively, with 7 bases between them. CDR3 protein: CASSEGRSSNQPQHF. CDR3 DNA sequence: TGTGCCAGCAGTGAAGGTCGGAGTAGCAATCAGCCCCAGCATTTT.

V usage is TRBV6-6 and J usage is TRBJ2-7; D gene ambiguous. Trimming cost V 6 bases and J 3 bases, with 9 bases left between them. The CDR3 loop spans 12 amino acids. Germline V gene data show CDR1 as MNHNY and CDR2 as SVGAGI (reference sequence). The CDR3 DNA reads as TGTGCCAGCAGCCAAGGAGTCTACGAGCAGTACTTC. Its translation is CASSQGVYEQYF.

The CDR3 region has the DNA TGTGCCAGCAGCTCACTATTACTAGCGGGGGTTAGGGGCGAGCAGTACTTC. Protein: CASSSLLLAGVRGEQYF. The chain combines TRBV7-2 with TRBJ2-5, with TRBD2 matching 11 bases. The closer fit of TRBJ2-7 to the DNA end suggests the J call may be wrong. Germline CDR1 SGHTA, CDR2 FQGNSA. The CDR3 runs to 17 residues.

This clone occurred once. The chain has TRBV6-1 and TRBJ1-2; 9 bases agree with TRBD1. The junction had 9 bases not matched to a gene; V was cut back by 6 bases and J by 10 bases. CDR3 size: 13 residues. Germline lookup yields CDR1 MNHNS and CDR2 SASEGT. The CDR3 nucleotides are TGTGCCAGCAGCGCCGGGACAGGGACTAACTACACCTTC. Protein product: CASSAGTGTNYTF.

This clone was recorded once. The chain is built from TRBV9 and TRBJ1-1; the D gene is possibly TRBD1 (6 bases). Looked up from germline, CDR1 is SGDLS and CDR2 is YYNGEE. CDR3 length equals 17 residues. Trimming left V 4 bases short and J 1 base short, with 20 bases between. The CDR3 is CASSLGEYRERNTEAFF. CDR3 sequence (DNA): TGTGCCAGCAGCCTAGGGGAGTACAGGGAGAGGAACACTGAAGCTTTCTTT.

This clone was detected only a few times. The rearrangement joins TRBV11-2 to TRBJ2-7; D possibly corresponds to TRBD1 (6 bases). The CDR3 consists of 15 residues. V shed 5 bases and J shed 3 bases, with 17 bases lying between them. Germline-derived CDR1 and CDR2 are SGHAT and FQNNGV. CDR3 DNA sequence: TGTGCCAGCAGCGACGACAGGCTCGGTAACTACGAGCAGTACTTC. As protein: CASSDDRLGNYEQYF. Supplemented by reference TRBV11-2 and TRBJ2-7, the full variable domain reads EAGVAQSPRYKIIEKRQSVAFWCNPISGHATLYWYQQILGQGPKLLIQFQNNGVVDDSQLPKDRFSAERLKGVDSTLKIQPAKLEDSAVYLCASSDDRLGNYEQYFGPGTRLTVT.

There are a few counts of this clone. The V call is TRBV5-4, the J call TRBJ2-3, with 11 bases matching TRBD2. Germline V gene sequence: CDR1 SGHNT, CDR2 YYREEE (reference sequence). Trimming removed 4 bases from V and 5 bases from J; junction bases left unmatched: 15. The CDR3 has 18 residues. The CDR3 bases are TGTGCCAGCAGCGGTGTGGGTGTTAGCGGGGGGGCTGAAGATACGCAGTATTTT. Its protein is CASSGVGVSGGAEDTQYF.

CDR3 nucleotide sequence: TGTGCCAGCCAGAAGACCGGGACAATGAATCAGCCCCAGCATTTT. Translating gives CASQKTGTMNQPQHF. The V call is TRBV19, the J call TRBJ1-5; tentatively, D is TRBD1 (6 bases). Germline-derived CDR1 and CDR2 are LNHDA and SQIVND (reference sequence). The CDR3 is 15 residues long. V lost 9 bases and J 4 bases, leaving 19 bases between the germline ends.